One and the same sample provided the 19 T cell receptor beta chains below, sequenced in a study of T cell responses to AZD1222 COVID-19 vaccine. TCRdb's copy holds only in-frame clones and misses some; the assay was immunoSEQ multiplex PCR. This sample has some 120,000 clones; about 86% occur once, and the top ten carry about 12%. Specimen: peripheral blood, collected on day 0 of AZD1222 vaccination. The source is an adult in good health.

This rearrangement joins TRBV2 to TRBJ1-4; D gene unclear. This CDR3 has 14 amino acids. The ends were cut back, 7 bases at V and 4 bases at J, with 13 bases in the middle. In germline, CDR1 is SNHLY, CDR2 FYNNEI. The DNA of the CDR3 is TGTGCCAGCAACTCCCGAGCCCTTAATGAAAAACTGTTTTTT. The encoded protein is CASNSRALNEKLFF.

The chain couples TRBV19 to TRBJ2-7, with D possibly called TRBD1 or TRBD2 (5 bases each). This CDR3 is 15 amino acids long. V dropped 7 bases and J dropped 6 bases, with 22 bases sitting between them. Germline lookup yields CDR1 LNHDA and CDR2 SQIVND (reference sequence). CDR3 nucleotide sequence: TGTGCCAGTACCCCGACGTGGGACCGGCATAGCGAGCAGTACTTC. Protein: CASTPTWDRHSEQYF.

The chain links TRBV9 to TRBJ1-6; D uncertain. The V gene lost 0 bases and the J gene lost 8 bases, with 9 bases spanning the gap. The CDR3 loop spans 14 amino acids. Germline values: CDR1 SGDLS, CDR2 YYNGEE. CDR3 in amino acids: CASSVGAGDSPLHF. For the CDR3, the DNA is TGTGCCAGCAGCGTAGGGGCCGGGGATTCACCCCTCCACTTT.

The genes are TRBV6-5 and TRBJ2-7; possibly TRBD1 for D (5 bases). CDR3 length: 11 residues. With 7 bases removed from V and 4 bases from J, the gap between germline ends came to 8 bases. Germline V gene lookup returns CDR1 MNHEY and CDR2 SVGAGI. DNA of the CDR3: TGTGCCAGCATAGCAGGGTACGAGCAGTACTTC. Translation: CASIAGYEQYF.

This clone has a single count. The chain has TRBV5-1 and TRBJ1-2; D gene unclear. V lost 1 base and J 1 base, leaving 11 bases between the germline ends. This CDR3 spans 15 amino acids. Per the germline V gene, CDR1 is SGHRS and CDR2 is YFSETQ. The CDR3 loop is CASSLSSAHNYGYTF. DNA for the CDR3: TGCGCCAGCAGCTTGAGCTCAGCCCATAACTATGGCTACACCTTC.

The chain joins TRBV2 to TRBJ2-7, with D perhaps matching TRBD2 (6 bases). The CDR3 covers 16 residues. Trimming pared 1 base from V and 3 bases from J, leaving 16 bases between. Germline values: CDR1 SNHLY, CDR2 FYNNEI. The CDR3 region has the DNA TGTGCCAGCAGTGAAGATCAATGGACTACCCTCTACGAGCAGTACTTC. Amino acid sequence: CASSEDQWTTLYEQYF. Using reference TRBV2 and TRBJ2-7 for the parts outside the CDR3, the full variable domain is EPEVTQTPSHQVTQMGQEVILRCVPISNHLYFYWYRQILGQKVEFLVSFYNNEISEKSEIFDDQFSVERPDGSNFTLKIRSTKLEDSAMYFCASSEDQWTTLYEQYFGPGTRLTVT.

The chain recombines TRBV12-3 or TRBV12-4 with TRBJ2-7; possible D gene TRBD1, 6 bases. The V end lost 3 bases, the J end lost 8 bases, and 14 bases lay between the germline ends. The CDR3 runs to 13 residues. CDR3 DNA sequence: TGTGCCAGCAGTTTTAAACGGGACACTCAGCAGTACTTC. It codes for CASSFKRDTQQYF.

V usage is TRBV10-1 and J usage is TRBJ2-7, with D hard to call. CDR3 length: 12 amino acids. V lost 4 bases and J 3 bases, leaving 7 bases between the germline ends. Germline assignment: CDR1 WNHNN and CDR2 SYGVQD (reference sequence). DNA of the CDR3: TGCGCCAGCAGTGGGACCTTCTACGAGCAGTACTTC. Translating gives CASSGTFYEQYF.

The rearrangement links TRBV4-3 to TRBJ1-5; D may be TRBD1 (5 bases). V shed 0 bases and J shed 7 bases, with 13 bases lying between them. The CDR3 spans 15 residues. Germline V gene lookup returns CDR1 LGHNA and CDR2 YSLEER. The CDR3 sequence is CASSQDGGRGQPQHF. The CDR3, as DNA: TGCGCCAGCAGCCAAGACGGAGGCCGGGGGCAGCCCCAGCATTTT.

The chain links TRBV19 to TRBJ1-2; a possible D gene is TRBD1 (5 bases). The V end lost 3 bases, the J end lost 3 bases, and 17 bases lay between the germline ends. CDR1 LNHDA and CDR2 SQIVND come from the germline V gene (reference sequence). The CDR3 loop spans 16 amino acids. The CDR3 sequence is CASSIPSQGRDYGYTF. Here the CDR3 DNA reads TGTGCCAGTAGTATTCCGAGCCAGGGACGGGACTATGGCTACACCTTC.

The V gene is TRBV28, the J gene TRBJ1-1; D might be TRBD1 (6 bases). The ends were cut back, 8 bases at V and 4 bases at J, with 17 bases in the middle. The CDR3 extends over 14 amino acids. Germline V gene lookup returns CDR1 MDHEN and CDR2 SYDVKM. The CDR3 DNA is TGTGCCAGCCTAGGGGGGCAGGGGAGCACTGAAGCTTTCTTT. This encodes CASLGGQGSTEAFF.

The V gene is TRBV18, the J gene TRBJ1-4; D might be TRBD1 (6 bases). This CDR3 comprises 14 residues. The germline gives CDR1 KGHSH, CDR2 LQKENI. Trimming stripped 1 base from V and 7 bases from J, with 10 bases between. CDR3 region: CASSPRTVGEKLFF. Here the CDR3 DNA reads TGTGCCAGCTCACCACGGACAGTGGGTGAAAAACTGTTTTTT.

V and J are TRBV18 and TRBJ1-1; D remains ambiguous. Deletions cut 6 bases from V and 0 bases from J, with 14 bases between. CDR1 is KGHSH, CDR2 LQKENI, per germline. There are 15 residues in the CDR3. The CDR3 nucleotides read TGTGCCAGCTCGAAGTCAAATGACTTGAACACTGAAGCTTTCTTT. The encoded protein is CASSKSNDLNTEAFF. Based on the CDR3 plus reference TRBV18 and TRBJ1-1, the full variable domain is NAGVMQNPRHLVRRRGQEARLRCSPMKGHSHVYWYRQLPEEGLKFMVYLQKENIIDESGMPKERFSAEFPKEGPSILRIQQVVRGDSAAYFCASSKSNDLNTEAFFGQGTRLTVV.

J is TRBJ2-2 and V is TRBV5-1, with D unresolved. The CDR3 runs to 14 residues. V was clipped by 1 base and J by 0 bases, with 4 bases between them. Germline-derived CDR1 and CDR2 are SGHRS and YFSETQ. CDR3 sequence (DNA): TGCGCCAGCAGCTTGTTGGCGAACACCGGGGAGCTGTTTTTT. Its protein product is CASSLLANTGELFF.

This rearrangement joins TRBV3-1 (or the pseudogene TRBV3-2) to TRBJ1-6; 11 nucleotides align to TRBD1. With V trimmed by 6 bases and J by 13 bases, 8 bases remained unmatched. CDR1 is LGHDT and CDR2 is YNNKEL in the germline V gene (reference sequence). This CDR3 region has 14 residues. CDR3 coding DNA: TGTGCCAGCAGAGGGACAGGGGGAACTTCCCCCCTCCACTTT. It codes for CASRGTGGTSPLHF.

This sequence joins TRBV3-1 (or the pseudogene TRBV3-2) and TRBJ1-2, with 9 positions matching TRBD1. V lost 2 bases to trimming and J lost 5 bases; unmatched junction nucleotides: 6. The CDR3 loop spans 15 amino acids. Germline CDR1 and CDR2: LGHDT and YNNKEL (reference sequence). DNA of the CDR3: TGTGCCAGCAGCCAACAATTGGACAGGGGTTATGGCTACACCTTC. Its protein is CASSQQLDRGYGYTF.

The chain carries TRBV7-9 and TRBJ1-4; D uncertain. V shed 5 bases and J shed 10 bases, with 17 bases lying between them. The CDR3 loop spans 14 amino acids. Germline V CDR1 and CDR2: SEHNR, FQNEAQ (reference sequence). The CDR3 region is CASSIREATGKLFF. The CDR3 bases are TGTGCCAGCAGCATTAGAGAGGCAACGGGAAAACTGTTTTTT. Drawing the rest from reference TRBV7-9 and TRBJ1-4, the complete variable domain is DTGVSQNPRHKITKRGQNVTFRCDPISEHNRLYWYRQTLGQGPEFLTYFQNEAQLEKSRLLSDRFSAERPKGSFSTLEIQRTEQGDSAMYLCASSIREATGKLFFGSGTQLSVL.

The chain joins TRBV12-2 to TRBJ2-7; TRBD1, the D gene given by the table, was not confirmed from the DNA. TRBV12-2 is given as a pseudogene. The CDR3 spans 15 residues. The CDR3 DNA sequence: TGTGCAAGTCGCTTACAACAGGGGTCTCCCTACGAGCAGTACTTC. This encodes CASRLQQGSPYEQYF.

The V gene is TRBV19, the J gene TRBJ2-1; 10 nucleotides agree with TRBD2. Germline V gene data show CDR1 as LNHDA and CDR2 as SQIVND (reference sequence). CDR3 length: 17 amino acids. The J segment lost 2 bases and the V segment lost 3 bases, leaving 7 bases of the junction unmatched. The CDR3 here is CASSMGFLAGAYNEQFF. The CDR3 DNA reads as TGTGCCAGTAGTATGGGGTTCCTAGCGGGGGCCTACAATGAGCAGTTCTTC.